A single sample gave rise to the 16 T cell receptor beta chains below, sequenced in a study of PD-1 blockade in classical Hodgkin lymphoma. Patients all relapsed after autologous stem cell transplantation, and there was variation in brentuximab vedotin exposure. Sequenced by immunoSEQ multiplex PCR; TCRdb stores in-frame clones only, minus some. The sample includes around 30,000 clones, around 71% seen only once; the top ten take around 3%. This specimen consisted of peripheral blood mononuclear cells (PBMCs), obtained before the second cycle of nivolumab. Receptor source: a human donor with classical Hodgkin lymphoma.

J is TRBJ1-1 and V is TRBV11-2; possibly TRBD1 for D (5 bases). Trimming left V 1 base short and J 4 bases short, with 10 bases between. In germline, CDR1 is SGHAT, CDR2 FQNNGV. CDR3 size: 14 residues. CDR3 region: CASSLAQGTTEAFF. Here the CDR3 DNA reads TGTGCCAGCAGCTTAGCCCAGGGTACCACTGAAGCTTTCTTT.

The CDR3 spells CASSFGPKTYEQYF. In DNA form, the CDR3 reads TGTGCCAGCAGCTTCGGACCTAAGACCTACGAGCAGTACTTC. The V gene is TRBV11-1, the J gene TRBJ2-7; D is ambiguous. The CDR3 sequence is 14 residues long. Trimming removed 3 bases at V and 2 bases at J, with 11 bases between. Germline V gene data show CDR1 as SGHAT and CDR2 as FQDESV (reference sequence).

Relative to its sample, this clone is medium-sized. This rearrangement joins TRBV7-9 to TRBJ2-7; no reliable D call. The V end lost 3 bases, the J end lost 5 bases, and 11 bases lay between the germline ends. The CDR3 is made up of 13 amino acids. Germline V gene data show CDR1 as SEHNR and CDR2 as FQNEAQ (reference sequence). The CDR3 DNA reads as TGTGCCAGCAGCTTTGCGAACCCCCACGAGCAGTACTTC. This encodes CASSFANPHEQYF.

A single count supports this clone. The chain employs TRBV29-1 and TRBJ2-3, with a weak D call TRBD2 (5 bases). V shed 7 bases and J shed 11 bases, with 25 bases lying between them. CDR3 length: 14 amino acids. Germline CDR1 reads SQVTM; CDR2 reads ANQGSEA. The CDR3 nucleotides are TGCAGCGGTAGGGAAAGGCCGGGATGGTTGAGGCAGTATTTT. Its protein is CSGRERPGWLRQYF.

This clone was recorded a few times. The chain links TRBV27 to TRBJ2-3; D remains unclear. The CDR3 runs to 14 residues. From germline, CDR1 is MNHEY and CDR2 SMNVEV (reference sequence). V was cut by 4 bases and J by 0 bases, with 8 bases left in between. In nucleotides, the CDR3 is TGTGCCAGCAGTTCGCTTAGCAGCACAGATACGCAGTATTTT. Its protein is CASSSLSSTDTQYF.

The chain has TRBV5-4 and TRBJ1-3; no clear D. Germline values: CDR1 SGHNT, CDR2 YYREEE (reference sequence). The CDR3 has 16 amino acids. The V end lost 0 bases, the J end lost 0 bases, and 10 bases lay between the germline ends. CDR3 residues: CASSLDPELSGNTIYF. CDR3 nucleotides: TGTGCCAGCAGCTTGGATCCTGAACTCTCTGGAAACACCATATATTTT.

The chain joins TRBV13 to TRBJ2-5, with no clear D. The J call could be wrong; TRBJ2-7 is a better fit for the DNA end. The CDR3 has 13 amino acids. Germline V lookup: CDR1 PRHDT, CDR2 FYEKMQ (reference sequence). CDR3 bases: TGTGCCAGCAGCTCCGGGCGGTCCTACGAGCAGTACTTC. Protein product: CASSSGRSYEQYF.

The rearrangement links TRBV5-4 to TRBJ2-7; D remains unclear. Germline CDR1 reads SGHNT; CDR2 reads YYREEE (reference sequence). The CDR3 runs to 14 residues. V shed 4 bases and J shed 0 bases, with 11 bases lying between them. CDR3 region: CASSLTPSSYEQYF. The CDR3 coding sequence is TGTGCCAGCAGCCTAACACCAAGCTCCTACGAGCAGTACTTC.

The chain joins TRBV27 to TRBJ1-5; no clear D gene. Trimming shortened V by 4 bases and J by 0 bases, and 7 bases separated the two germline ends. The CDR3 is 14 amino acids. The germline V gene has CDR1 MNHEY and CDR2 SMNVEV (reference sequence). In nucleotides, the CDR3 is TGTGCCAGCAGTTCGTCAGATAGCAATCAGCCCCAGCATTTT. Its protein product is CASSSSDSNQPQHF.

This chain connects TRBV7-9 to TRBJ2-1; 10 bases match TRBD2. The junction had 5 bases not matched to a gene; V was cut back by 7 bases and J by 2 bases. The CDR3 has 15 amino acids. CDR1 and CDR2 (germline): SEHNR, FQNEAQ (reference sequence). CDR3 nucleotide sequence: TGTGCCAGCAAGCTTACTAGCGGGGCCTACAATGAGCAGTTCTTC. Protein: CASKLTSGAYNEQFF.

CDR3 amino acids: CASSLTPDRSNTEAFF. The CDR3 DNA reads TGCGCCAGCAGCTTGACCCCGGACAGGTCAAACACTGAAGCTTTCTTT. V is TRBV5-1 and J is TRBJ1-1, with TRBD1 matching over 7 bases. The V segment lost 1 base and the J segment 2 bases; nucleotides outside the gene matches: 8. This CDR3 has 16 amino acids. Per germline, CDR1 SGHRS and CDR2 YFSETQ.

V gene TRBV11-2 combines with J gene TRBJ1-1, with D possibly being TRBD1 (5 bases). The length of the CDR3 is 14 residues. V lost 3 bases and J lost 4, with 12 bases in between. Looked up from germline, CDR1 is SGHAT and CDR2 is FQNNGV. The CDR3 coding sequence is TGTGCCAGCAGCTTGCGACAGAGGAGCACTGAAGCTTTCTTT. Translated, it gives CASSLRQRSTEAFF.

The genes are TRBV19 and TRBJ2-7, with D perhaps TRBD1 or TRBD2 (5 bases each). V shed 4 bases and J shed 2 bases, with 18 bases lying between them. The CDR3 contains 16 residues. In germline, CDR1 is LNHDA, CDR2 SQIVND (reference sequence). The CDR3 is CASSTRDPQAPYEQYF. The CDR3 bases are TGTGCCAGTAGTACCCGGGACCCCCAAGCACCCTACGAGCAGTACTTC.

This chain links TRBV15 with TRBJ1-2; D unresolved. The V gene lost 1 base and the J gene lost 1 base, with 7 bases spanning the gap. The V gene's germline CDR1 is LNHNV and CDR2 YYDKDF (reference sequence). The CDR3 runs 14 residues. This CDR3 is CATSRGFVNYGYTF. CDR3 DNA sequence: TGTGCCACCAGCAGAGGATTTGTTAACTATGGCTACACCTTC. The full variable domain, in which reference TRBV15 and TRBJ1-2 provide the parts outside the CDR3, is DAMVIQNPRYQVTQFGKPVTLSCSQTLNHNVMYWYQQKSSQAPKLLFHYYDKDFNNEADTPDNFQSRRPNTSFCFLDIRSPGLGDTAMYLCATSRGFVNYGYTFGSGTRLTVV.

The chain combines TRBV6-5 with TRBJ1-1; unclear D gene. The CDR3 extends over 13 amino acids. Looked up from germline, CDR1 is MNHEY and CDR2 is SVGAGI. V was trimmed by 7 bases and J by 1 base, leaving 10 bases between them. The CDR3 DNA reads TGTGCCAGCAACCAGGTCTCGAACACTGAAGCTTTCTTT. Translating gives CASNQVSNTEAFF.

The V call is TRBV19, the J call TRBJ2-7; a weak D match, TRBD1 (6 bases). The germline V and J ends were trimmed by 7 bases and 3 bases, with 10 bases remaining between them. Per the germline V gene, CDR1 is LNHDA and CDR2 is SQIVND (reference sequence). The CDR3 totals 12 residues. The CDR3 loop is CASKGEYYEQYF. The CDR3 DNA reads TGTGCCAGTAAGGGGGAGTACTACGAGCAGTACTTC.